This TCR beta chain was sequenced for a study of post-analysis software for immune sequencing data. Study-wide findings and caveats: Higher frequency in patients than in controls was seen for five TRBV segments, with TRBV5-6, TRBV5-1 and TRBV20-1 among them. Samples prepared in the same batch strongly co-clustered by F measure.

The CDR3 has 13 residues. Trimming shortened V by 4 bases and J by 4 bases, and 9 bases separated the two germline ends. The V gene's germline CDR1 is SGHRS and CDR2 YFSETQ. Comment on this clonotype: The antigen is undetermined.

cDNA libraries of TCR beta carried unique molecular identifiers. TCRdb reprocessed the PCR reads with MiXCR, giving one entry per CDR3 protein. The sample holds under 900,000 distinct CDR3 sequences, roughly 50% seen once. The gene calls are TRBV5-1 and TRBJ1-5, with D possibly being TRBD1 (5 bases). The clonotype originates from a girl between 10 and 17 years old with multiple sclerosis. Sequencing input: blood. Written as DNA, the CDR3 is TGCGCCAGCAGCATTGACAGAAATCAGCCCCAGCATTTT. Its translation is CASSIDRNQPQHF.